This T cell receptor (beta chain) was profiled in a study of PD-L1 blockade in urothelial cancer. Study-level background: Peripheral blood specimens exhibited a median yield of around 140,000 T cells.

Time point here: peripheral blood 6 weeks after treatment start. Per-patient samples, pretreatment and on-treatment, numbered 1 to 8. The CDR3 sequence is 12 residues long. V was trimmed by 2 bases and J by 3 bases, leaving 8 bases between them. CDR1 is GTSNPN, CDR2 SVGIG, per germline (reference sequence). Synthetic analogs of TCR templates were spiked into every PCR. Using immunoSEQ multiplex PCR, the repertoire was profiled, and TCRdb retains in-frame clones only, with some absent. This table has about 41,000 clones, 85% appearing once. The TCR was taken from a man between 65 and 85 years old with urothelial cancer. This specimen consisted of PBMCs, obtained around atezolizumab (anti-PD-L1) treatment. J is TRBJ2-7 and V is TRBV30; D is perhaps TRBD1 (5 bases). The CDR3 DNA is TGTGCCTGGAGTCACACAGGCTACGAGCAGTACTTC. Its protein is CAWSHTGYEQYF.